This TCR beta chain came from a study of PD-L1 blockade in urothelial cancer. Measured with immunoSEQ multiplex PCR; TCRdb has only the in-frame clones, and not every one. The sample lists 33,000 or so clones, around 79% seen once, with about 3.5% in the top ten. Germline V lookup: CDR1 MNHNS, CDR2 SASEGT. The CDR3 runs 16 residues. Trimming pared 4 bases from V and 0 bases from J, leaving 14 bases between. The sequence derives from an older man with urothelial cancer. Sequenced here: PBMCs, sampled around atezolizumab (anti-PD-L1) treatment. The chain links TRBV6-1 to TRBJ2-3; possible D gene TRBD1, 6 bases. This CDR3 reads CASSGTAGFSTDTQYF. CDR3 coding DNA: TGTGCCAGCAGTGGGACAGCCGGCTTTAGCACAGATACGCAGTATTTT.